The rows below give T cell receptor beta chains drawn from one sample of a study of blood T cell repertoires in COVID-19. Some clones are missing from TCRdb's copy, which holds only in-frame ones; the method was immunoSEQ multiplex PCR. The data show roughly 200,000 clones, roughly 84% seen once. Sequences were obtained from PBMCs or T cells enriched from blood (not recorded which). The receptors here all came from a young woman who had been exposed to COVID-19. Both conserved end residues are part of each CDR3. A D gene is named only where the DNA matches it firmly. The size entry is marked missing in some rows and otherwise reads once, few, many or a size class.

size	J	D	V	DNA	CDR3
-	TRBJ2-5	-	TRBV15	TGTGCCACCAGCAGAGATGGAAGGGACATCAAGACCCAGTACTTC	CATSRDGRDIKTQYF
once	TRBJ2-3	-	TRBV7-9	TGTGCCAGCAGCCCCACAGCGGACTATTACACAGATACGCAGTATTTT	CASSPTADYYTDTQYF
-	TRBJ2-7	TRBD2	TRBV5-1	TGCGCCAGCAGCTTGGCCGGGACTAGCGGGGGCTACGAGCAGTACTTC	CASSLAGTSGGYEQYF
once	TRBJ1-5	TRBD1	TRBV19	TGTGCCAGTAGGGAAAGACAGGGGGCTTGGCAGCCCCAGCATTTT	CASRERQGAWQPQHF
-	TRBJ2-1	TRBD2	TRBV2	TGTGCCAGCAGGCTAGCGGGGGCCGGTGAGCAGTTCTTC	CASRLAGAGEQFF
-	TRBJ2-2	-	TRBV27	TGTGCCAGCAGTTCCCGGGACATAAACACCGGGGAGCTGTTTTTT	CASSSRDINTGELFF
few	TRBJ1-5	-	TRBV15	TGTGCCACCAGCAGAGACTATAGCAATCAGCCCCAGCATTTT	CATSRDYSNQPQHF
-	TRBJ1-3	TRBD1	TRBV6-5	TGTGCCAGTAGGGGGACAGTGGAGACTGGAAACACCATATATTTT	CASRGTVETGNTIYF
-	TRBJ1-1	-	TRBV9	TGTGCCAGCAGCGATCAGGGTTCAGAAGCTTTCTTT	CASSDQGSEAFF
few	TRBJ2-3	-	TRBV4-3	TGCGCCAGCAGCCAAGGGAGAGAGATCCCAAGTGCGGATACGCAGTATTTT	CASSQGREIPSADTQYF
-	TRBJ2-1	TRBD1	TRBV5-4	TGTGCCAGCAGCTCGGGACAGGGGGACAATGAGCAGTTCTTC	CASSSGQGDNEQFF
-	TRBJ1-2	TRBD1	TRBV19	TGTGCCAGTAGTACCGACAGGGGCGCTAACTATGGCTACACCTTC	CASSTDRGANYGYTF
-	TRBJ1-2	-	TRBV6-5	TGTGCCAGCAGACCGGAGACTTATGGCTACACCTTC	CASRPETYGYTF
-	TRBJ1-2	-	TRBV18	TGTGCCAGCTCACCACCAATGGCTTCCTATGGCTACACCTTC	CASSPPMASYGYTF
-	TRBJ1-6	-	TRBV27	TGTGCCAGCAGTCTGGGGGGGTGGGCCCCAAATTCACCCCTCCACTTT	CASSLGGWAPNSPLHF
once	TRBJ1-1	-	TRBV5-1	TGCGCCAGCACCGTCTATAGGGGGGGCACTGAAGCTTTCTTT	CASTVYRGGTEAFF
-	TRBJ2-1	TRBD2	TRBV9	TGTGCCAGCAGCCATGACCAAAGGGGGACTAGCCGAAAAAGCTCCTACAATGAGCAGTTCTTC	CASSHDQRGTSRKSSYNEQFF
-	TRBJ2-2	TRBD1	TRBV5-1	TGCGCCAGCAGCTGGACAGGGGCGGGCACCGGGGAGCTGTTTTTT	CASSWTGAGTGELFF
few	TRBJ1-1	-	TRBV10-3	TGTGCCATCACCGACCTAGAGAACACTGAAGCTTTCTTT	CAITDLENTEAFF
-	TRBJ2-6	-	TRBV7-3	TGTGCCAGCAGCCGGCAGGGGACCGGGGCCAACGTCCTGACTTTC	CASSRQGTGANVLTF
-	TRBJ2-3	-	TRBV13	TGTGCCAGCAGCTTAATGACAGCGACAGATACGCAGTATTTT	CASSLMTATDTQYF
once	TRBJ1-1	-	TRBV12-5	TGTGCTAGTGGTCTACTCCAGAACACTGAAGCTTTCTTT	CASGLLQNTEAFF
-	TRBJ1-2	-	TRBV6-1	TGTGCCAGCAGTGATGGGCCGTTCTATGGCTACACCTTC	CASSDGPFYGYTF
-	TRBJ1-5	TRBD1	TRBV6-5	TGTGCCAGCAGGAAAACAGGGGGAGACCAGCCCCAGCATTTT	CASRKTGGDQPQHF
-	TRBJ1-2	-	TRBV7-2	TGTGCCAGCAGCCCTTCCGGTAGTGGCTACACCTTC	CASSPSGSGYTF
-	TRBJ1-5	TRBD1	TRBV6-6	TGTGCCACCACGGGACAGGGGGCAGAACAGCCCCAGCATTTT	CATTGQGAEQPQHF
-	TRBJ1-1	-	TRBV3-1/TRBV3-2	TGTGCCAGCAGCTGGGGACAACTGAACACTGAAGCTTTCTTT	CASSWGQLNTEAFF
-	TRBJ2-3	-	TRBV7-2	TGTGCCAGCAGCTTTGGACTATCCACAGATACGCAGTATTTT	CASSFGLSTDTQYF
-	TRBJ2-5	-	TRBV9	TGTGCCAGCAGCGTAGGTCAGTCAGAGACCCAGTACTTC	CASSVGQSETQYF
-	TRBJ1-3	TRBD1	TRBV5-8	TGTGCCAGCACCGCGCCCGGGACAGTAAATGGAAACACCATATATTTT	CASTAPGTVNGNTIYF
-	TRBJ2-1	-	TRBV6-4	TGTGCCAGCAGTGACTCAGTGGGGGGGCATATCAATGAGCAGTTCTTC	CASSDSVGGHINEQFF
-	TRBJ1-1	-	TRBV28	TGTGCCAGCAGGAGAAATTCAGAAGCTTTCTTT	CASRRNSEAFF
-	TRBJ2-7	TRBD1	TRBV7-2	TGTGCCAGCAGCTATCGGACAGGAGCCTCCTACGAGCAGTACTTC	CASSYRTGASYEQYF
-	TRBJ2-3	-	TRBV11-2	TGTGCCAGCAGCTTCGGGACAACTAGCACAGATACGCAGTATTTT	CASSFGTTSTDTQYF
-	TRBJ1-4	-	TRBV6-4	TGTGCCAGCAGTGAATCCGGACAGCCCTATGAAAAACTGTTTTTT	CASSESGQPYEKLFF
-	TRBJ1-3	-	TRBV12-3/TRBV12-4	TGTGCCAGCAGAAGCAACTCTGGAAACACCATATATTTT	CASRSNSGNTIYF
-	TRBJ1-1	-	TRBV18	TGTGCCAGCTCACCACTGGAGAGGCAGAACACTGAAGCTTTCTTT	CASSPLERQNTEAFF
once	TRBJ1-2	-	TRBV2	TGTGCCAGCAGTGAACTAACGGGGAAGGACTATGGCTACACCTTC	CASSELTGKDYGYTF
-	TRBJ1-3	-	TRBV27	TGTGCCAGCAGTTTTAAGCCCCTCGGAAACACCATATATTTT	CASSFKPLGNTIYF
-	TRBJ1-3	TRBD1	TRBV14	TGTGCCAGCAGCCAGACACAGGGGGCGCCTGGAAACACCATATATTTT	CASSQTQGAPGNTIYF
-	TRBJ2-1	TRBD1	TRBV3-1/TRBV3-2	TGTGCCAGCAGCCCGATGGGACAGGGAGGCGGTGAGCAGTTCTTC	CASSPMGQGGGEQFF
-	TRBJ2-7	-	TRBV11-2	TGTGCCAGCAGCTTCTCGACGGGAGAGGTCTACGAGCAGTACTTC	CASSFSTGEVYEQYF
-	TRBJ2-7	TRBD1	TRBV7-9	TGTGCCAGCAGCTTGGGGGACAGGGGCCCTTTCGAGCAGTACTTC	CASSLGDRGPFEQYF
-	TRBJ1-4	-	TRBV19	TGTGCCAGTAGTATAAACGACAGATCTAATGAAAAACTGTTTTTT	CASSINDRSNEKLFF
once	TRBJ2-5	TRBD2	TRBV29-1	TGCAGCGTTGAGACCCAGACTAGCGGGGGCCCCCTCCAAGAGACCCAGTACTTC	CSVETQTSGGPLQETQYF
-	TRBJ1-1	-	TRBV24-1	TGTGCCACCAGTGATGCGCGGCGGAGGGCGAACACTGAAGCTTTCTTT	CATSDARRRANTEAFF
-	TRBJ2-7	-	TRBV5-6	TGTGCCAGCAGCTGGGGTGCGACAGATAAGAAAAAAGCCTACGAGCAGTACTTC	CASSWGATDKKKAYEQYF
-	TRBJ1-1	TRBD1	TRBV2	TGTGCCAGCCAGGGACAGGAGGTTTCTGAAGCTTTCTTT	CASQGQEVSEAFF
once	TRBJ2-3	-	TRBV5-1	TGCGCCAGCAGCTTGGAGTCTAGGGGTGGAGTAGATACGCAGTATTTT	CASSLESRGGVDTQYF
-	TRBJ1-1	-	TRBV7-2	TGTGCCAGCAGCCCACTAAAGGTTGGGACTGAAGCTTTCTTT	CASSPLKVGTEAFF
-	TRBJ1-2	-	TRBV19	TGTGCCAGTAGTATAGAGGACAGTTGGGGGGGCTACACCTTC	CASSIEDSWGGYTF
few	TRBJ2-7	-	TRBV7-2	TGTGCCAGCAGCCGACTAGTTTACGAGCAGTACTTC	CASSRLVYEQYF
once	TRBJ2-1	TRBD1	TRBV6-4	TGTGCCAGCAGTGTGGACAGGGGCTCCTACAATGAGCAGTTCTTC	CASSVDRGSYNEQFF
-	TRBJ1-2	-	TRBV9	TGTGCCAGCAGCGCAACAGGGAGTCGGGCTAACTATGGCTACACCTTC	CASSATGSRANYGYTF